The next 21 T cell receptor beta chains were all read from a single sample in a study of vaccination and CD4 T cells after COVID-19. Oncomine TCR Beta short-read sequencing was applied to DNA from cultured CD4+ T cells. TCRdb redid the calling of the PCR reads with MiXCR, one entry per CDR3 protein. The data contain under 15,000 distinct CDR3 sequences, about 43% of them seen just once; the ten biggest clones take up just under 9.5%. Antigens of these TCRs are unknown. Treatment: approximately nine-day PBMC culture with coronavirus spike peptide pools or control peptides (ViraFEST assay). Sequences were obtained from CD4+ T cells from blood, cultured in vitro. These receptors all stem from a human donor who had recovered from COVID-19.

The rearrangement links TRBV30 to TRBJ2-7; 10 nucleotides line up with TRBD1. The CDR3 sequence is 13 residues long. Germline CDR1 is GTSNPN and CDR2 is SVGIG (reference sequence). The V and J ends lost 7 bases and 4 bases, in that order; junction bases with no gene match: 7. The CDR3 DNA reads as TGTGCCTTCCTCTGGGACAGGGGATACGAGCAGTACTTC. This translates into CAFLWDRGYEQYF.

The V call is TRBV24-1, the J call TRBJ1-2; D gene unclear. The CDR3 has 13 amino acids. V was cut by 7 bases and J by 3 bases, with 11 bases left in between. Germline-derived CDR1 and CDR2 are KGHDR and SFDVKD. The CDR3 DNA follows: TGTGCCACCAGCTCCGGACTTTACTATGGCTACACCTTC. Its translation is CATSSGLYYGYTF.

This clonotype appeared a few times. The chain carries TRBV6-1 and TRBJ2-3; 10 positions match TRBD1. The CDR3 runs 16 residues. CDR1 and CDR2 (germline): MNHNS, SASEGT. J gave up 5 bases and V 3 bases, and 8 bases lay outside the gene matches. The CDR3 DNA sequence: TGTGCCAGCAGTGAGCTCCTGGGACAGGGGCTAGATACGCAGTATTTT. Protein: CASSELLGQGLDTQYF.

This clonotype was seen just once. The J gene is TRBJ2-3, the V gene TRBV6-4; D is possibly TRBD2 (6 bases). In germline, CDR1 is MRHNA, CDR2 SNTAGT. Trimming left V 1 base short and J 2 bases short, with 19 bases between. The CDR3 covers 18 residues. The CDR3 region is CASSDYPIKTSNTDTQYF. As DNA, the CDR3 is TGTGCCAGCAGTGACTATCCAATCAAGACTAGTAACACAGATACGCAGTATTTT.

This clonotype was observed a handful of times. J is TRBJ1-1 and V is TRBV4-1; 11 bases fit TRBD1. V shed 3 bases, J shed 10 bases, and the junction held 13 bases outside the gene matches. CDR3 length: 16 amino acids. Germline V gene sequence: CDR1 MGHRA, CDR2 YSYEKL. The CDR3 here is CASSHNTGTGGETAFF. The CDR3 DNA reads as TGCGCCAGCAGCCATAATACCGGGACAGGGGGGGAGACAGCTTTCTTT.

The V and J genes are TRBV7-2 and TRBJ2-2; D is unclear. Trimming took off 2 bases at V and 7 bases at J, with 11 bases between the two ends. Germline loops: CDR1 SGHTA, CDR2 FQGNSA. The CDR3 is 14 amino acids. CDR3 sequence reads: CASSLNGGHGELFF. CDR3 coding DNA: TGTGCCAGCAGCTTAAACGGTGGTCACGGGGAGCTGTTTTTT.

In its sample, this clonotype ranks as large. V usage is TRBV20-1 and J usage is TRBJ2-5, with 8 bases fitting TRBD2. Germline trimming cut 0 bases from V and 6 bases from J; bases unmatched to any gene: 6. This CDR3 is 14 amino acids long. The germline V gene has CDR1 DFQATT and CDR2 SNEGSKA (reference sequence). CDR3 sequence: CSARDPLAAKTQYF. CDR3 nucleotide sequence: TGCAGTGCTAGAGACCCACTAGCGGCTAAGACCCAGTACTTC.

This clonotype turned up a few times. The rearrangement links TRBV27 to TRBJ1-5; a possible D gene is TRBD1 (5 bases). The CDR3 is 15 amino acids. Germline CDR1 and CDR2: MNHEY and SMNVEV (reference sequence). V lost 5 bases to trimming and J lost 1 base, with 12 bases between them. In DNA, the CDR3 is TGTGCCAGCAGTGTCGGGGGTTTAAGCAATCAGCCCCAGCATTTT. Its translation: CASSVGGLSNQPQHF.

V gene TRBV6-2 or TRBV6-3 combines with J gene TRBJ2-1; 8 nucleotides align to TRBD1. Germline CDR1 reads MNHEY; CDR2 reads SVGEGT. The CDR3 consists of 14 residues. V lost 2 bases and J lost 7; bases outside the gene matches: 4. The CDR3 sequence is CASSYPGQENEQFF. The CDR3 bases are TGTGCCAGCAGTTACCCGGGACAGGAGAATGAGCAGTTCTTC.

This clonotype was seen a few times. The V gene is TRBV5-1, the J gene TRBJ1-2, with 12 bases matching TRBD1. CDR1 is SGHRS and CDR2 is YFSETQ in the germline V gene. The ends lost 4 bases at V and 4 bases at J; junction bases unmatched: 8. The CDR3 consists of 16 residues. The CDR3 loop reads CASSQGQGAFGYGYTF. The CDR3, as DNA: TGCGCCAGCAGCCAGGGACAGGGGGCGTTTGGCTATGGCTACACCTTC. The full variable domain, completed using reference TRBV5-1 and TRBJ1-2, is KAGVTQTPRYLIKTRGQQVTLSCSPISGHRSVSWYQQTPGQGLQFLFEYFSETQRNKGNFPGRFSGRQFSNSRSEMNVSTLELGDSALYLCASSQGQGAFGYGYTFGSGTRLTVV.

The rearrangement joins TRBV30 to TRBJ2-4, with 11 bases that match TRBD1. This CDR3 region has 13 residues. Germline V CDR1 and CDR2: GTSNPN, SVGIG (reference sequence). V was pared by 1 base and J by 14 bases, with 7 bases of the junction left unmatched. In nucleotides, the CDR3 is TGTGCCTGGAGTGCAGGACAGGGGGCAGTCGAGTACTTC. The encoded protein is CAWSAGQGAVEYF.

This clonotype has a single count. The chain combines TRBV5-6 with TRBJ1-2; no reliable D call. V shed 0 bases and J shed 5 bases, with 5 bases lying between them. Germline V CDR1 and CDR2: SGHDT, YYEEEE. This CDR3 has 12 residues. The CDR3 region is CASSLVRYGYTF. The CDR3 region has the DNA TGTGCCAGCAGCTTGGTGCGGTATGGCTACACCTTC.

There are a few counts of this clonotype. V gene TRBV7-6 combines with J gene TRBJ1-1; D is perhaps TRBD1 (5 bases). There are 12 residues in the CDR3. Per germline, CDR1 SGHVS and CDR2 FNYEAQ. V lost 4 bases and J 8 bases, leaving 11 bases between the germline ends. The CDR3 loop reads CASSSRGEEAFF. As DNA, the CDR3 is TGTGCCAGCAGCTCCCGGGGGGAAGAAGCTTTCTTT.

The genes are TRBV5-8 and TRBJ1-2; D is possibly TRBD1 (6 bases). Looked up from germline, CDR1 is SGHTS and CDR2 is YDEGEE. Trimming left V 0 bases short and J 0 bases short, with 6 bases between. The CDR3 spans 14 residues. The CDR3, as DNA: TGTGCCAGCAGCTTGGACAGGGCTAACTATGGCTACACCTTC. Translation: CASSLDRANYGYTF.

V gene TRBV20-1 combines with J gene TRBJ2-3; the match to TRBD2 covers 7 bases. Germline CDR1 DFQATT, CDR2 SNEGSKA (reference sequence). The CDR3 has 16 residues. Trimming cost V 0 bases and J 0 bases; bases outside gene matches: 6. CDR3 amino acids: CSARDMRDYSTDTQYF. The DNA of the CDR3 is TGCAGTGCTAGAGATATGCGGGACTATAGCACAGATACGCAGTATTTT.

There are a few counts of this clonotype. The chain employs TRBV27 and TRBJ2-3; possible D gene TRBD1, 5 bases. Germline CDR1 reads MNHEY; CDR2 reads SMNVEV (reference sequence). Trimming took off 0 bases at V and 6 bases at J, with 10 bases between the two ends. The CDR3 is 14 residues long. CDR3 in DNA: TGTGCCAGCAGTTTATCGACAGTCGCGGATACGCAGTATTTT. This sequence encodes CASSLSTVADTQYF.

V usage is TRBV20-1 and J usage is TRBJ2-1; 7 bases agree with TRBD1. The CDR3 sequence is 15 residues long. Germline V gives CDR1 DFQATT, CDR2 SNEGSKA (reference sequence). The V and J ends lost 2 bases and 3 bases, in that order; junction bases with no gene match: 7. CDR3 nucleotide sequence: TGCAGTGCTAGATCCGGGACAGCCCGCTACAATGAGCAGTTCTTC. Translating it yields CSARSGTARYNEQFF.

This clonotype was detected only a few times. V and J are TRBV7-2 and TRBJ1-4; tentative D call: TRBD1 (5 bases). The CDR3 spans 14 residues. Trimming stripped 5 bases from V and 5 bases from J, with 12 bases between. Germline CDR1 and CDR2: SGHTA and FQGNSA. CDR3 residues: CASSGDSGNEKLFF. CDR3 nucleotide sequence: TGTGCCAGCAGCGGGGACTCGGGGAATGAAAAACTGTTTTTT.

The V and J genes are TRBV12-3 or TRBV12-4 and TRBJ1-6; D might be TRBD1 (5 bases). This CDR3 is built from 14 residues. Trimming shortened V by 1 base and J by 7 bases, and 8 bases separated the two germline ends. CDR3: CASSLGQQNSPLHF. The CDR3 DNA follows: TGTGCCAGCAGTTTAGGACAGCAAAATTCACCCCTCCACTTT.

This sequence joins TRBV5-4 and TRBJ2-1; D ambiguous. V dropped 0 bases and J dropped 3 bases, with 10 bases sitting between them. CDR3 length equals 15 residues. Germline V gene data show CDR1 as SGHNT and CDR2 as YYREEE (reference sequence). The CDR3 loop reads CASSLATEFYNEQFF. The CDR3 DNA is TGTGCCAGCAGCTTGGCGACGGAGTTCTACAATGAGCAGTTCTTC.

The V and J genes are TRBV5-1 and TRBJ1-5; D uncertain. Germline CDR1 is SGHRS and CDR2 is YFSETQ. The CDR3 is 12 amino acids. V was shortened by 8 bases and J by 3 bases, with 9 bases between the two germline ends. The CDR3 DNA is TGCGCCAGGACCCGATTCAATCAGCCCCAGCATTTT. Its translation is CARTRFNQPQHF. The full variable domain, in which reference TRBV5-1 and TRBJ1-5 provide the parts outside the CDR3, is KAGVTQTPRYLIKTRGQQVTLSCSPISGHRSVSWYQQTPGQGLQFLFEYFSETQRNKGNFPGRFSGRQFSNSRSEMNVSTLELGDSALYLCARTRFNQPQHFGDGTRLSIL.